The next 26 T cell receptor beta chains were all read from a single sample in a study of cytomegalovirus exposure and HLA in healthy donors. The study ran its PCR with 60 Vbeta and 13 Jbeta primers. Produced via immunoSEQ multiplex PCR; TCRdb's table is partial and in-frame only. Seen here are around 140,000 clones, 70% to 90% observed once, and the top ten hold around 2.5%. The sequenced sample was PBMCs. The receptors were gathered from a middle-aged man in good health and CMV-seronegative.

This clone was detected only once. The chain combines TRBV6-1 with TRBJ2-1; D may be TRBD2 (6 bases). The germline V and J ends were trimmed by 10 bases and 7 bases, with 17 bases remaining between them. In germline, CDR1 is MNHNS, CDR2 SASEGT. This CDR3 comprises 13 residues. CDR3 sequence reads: CATEWRRGNEQFF. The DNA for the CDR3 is TGTGCCACGGAATGGAGACGGGGGAATGAGCAGTTCTTC.

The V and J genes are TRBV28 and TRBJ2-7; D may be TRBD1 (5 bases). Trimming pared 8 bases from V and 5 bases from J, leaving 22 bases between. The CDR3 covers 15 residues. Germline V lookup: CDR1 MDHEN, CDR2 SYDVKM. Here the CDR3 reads CASLPGYYQGHEQYF. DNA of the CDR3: TGTGCCAGCCTACCCGGGTACTATCAGGGCCACGAGCAGTACTTC.

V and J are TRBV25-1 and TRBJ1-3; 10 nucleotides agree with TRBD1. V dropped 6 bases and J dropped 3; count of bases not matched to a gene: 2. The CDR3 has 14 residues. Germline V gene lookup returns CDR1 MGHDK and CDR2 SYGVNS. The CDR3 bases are TGTGCCAGCAGGACAGGGGGCGGTGGAAACACCATATATTTT. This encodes CASRTGGGGNTIYF. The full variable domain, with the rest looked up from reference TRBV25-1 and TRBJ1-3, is EADIYQTPRYLVIGTGKKITLECSQTMGHDKMYWYQQDPGMELHLIHYSYGVNSTEKGDLSSESTVSRIRTEHFPLTLESARPSHTSQYLCASRTGGGGNTIYFGEGSWLTVV.

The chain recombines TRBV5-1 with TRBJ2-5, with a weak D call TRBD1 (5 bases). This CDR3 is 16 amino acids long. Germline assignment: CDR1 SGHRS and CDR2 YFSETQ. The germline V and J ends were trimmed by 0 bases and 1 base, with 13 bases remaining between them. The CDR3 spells CASSLGDGATQETQYF. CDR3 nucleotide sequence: TGCGCCAGCAGCTTGGGGGATGGGGCAACCCAAGAGACCCAGTACTTC.

Here the CDR3 reads CASTRTGSTDTQYF. CDR3 DNA sequence: TGTGCCAGCACCCGGACAGGGTCTACAGATACGCAGTATTTT. V usage is TRBV7-9 and J usage is TRBJ2-3; the match to TRBD1 covers 8 bases. In germline, CDR1 is SEHNR, CDR2 FQNEAQ (reference sequence). Unmatched junction bases numbered 6, after V lost 7 bases and J lost 3 bases. CDR3 length equals 14 residues.

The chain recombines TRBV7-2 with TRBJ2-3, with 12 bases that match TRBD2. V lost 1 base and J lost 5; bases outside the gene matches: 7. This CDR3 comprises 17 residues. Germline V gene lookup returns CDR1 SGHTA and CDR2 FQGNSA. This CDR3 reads CASSLGPSGGAGDTQYF. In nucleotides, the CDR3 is TGTGCCAGCAGCTTAGGACCTAGCGGGGGGGCGGGAGATACGCAGTATTTT.

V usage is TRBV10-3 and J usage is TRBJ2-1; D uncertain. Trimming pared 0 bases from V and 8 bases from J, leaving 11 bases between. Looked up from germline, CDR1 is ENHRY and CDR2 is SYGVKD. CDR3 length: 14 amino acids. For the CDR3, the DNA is TGTGCCATCAGTGAGTCGGCCCCCGTTTATGAGCAGTTCTTC. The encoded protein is CAISESAPVYEQFF.

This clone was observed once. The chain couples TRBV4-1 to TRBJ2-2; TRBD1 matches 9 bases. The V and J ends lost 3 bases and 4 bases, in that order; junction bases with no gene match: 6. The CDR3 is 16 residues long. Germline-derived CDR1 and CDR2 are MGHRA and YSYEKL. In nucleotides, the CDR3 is TGCGCCAGCAGCCAGCGGACAGGGGCTGGCACCGGGGAGCTGTTTTTT. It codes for CASSQRTGAGTGELFF.

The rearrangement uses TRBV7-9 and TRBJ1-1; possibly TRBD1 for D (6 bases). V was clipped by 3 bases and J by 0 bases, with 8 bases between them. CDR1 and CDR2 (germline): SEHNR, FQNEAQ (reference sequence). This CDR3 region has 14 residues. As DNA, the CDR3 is TGTGCCAGCAGCTTCGGACAGCTGAACACTGAAGCTTTCTTT. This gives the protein CASSFGQLNTEAFF. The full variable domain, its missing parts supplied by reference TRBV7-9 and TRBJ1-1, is DTGVSQNPRHKITKRGQNVTFRCDPISEHNRLYWYRQTLGQGPEFLTYFQNEAQLEKSRLLSDRFSAERPKGSFSTLEIQRTEQGDSAMYLCASSFGQLNTEAFFGQGTRLTVV.

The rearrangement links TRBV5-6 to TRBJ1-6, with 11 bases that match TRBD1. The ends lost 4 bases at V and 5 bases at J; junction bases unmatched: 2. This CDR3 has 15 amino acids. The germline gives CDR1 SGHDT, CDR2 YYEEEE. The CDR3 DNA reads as TGTGCCAGCAGCGGGGACAGGGGGAATAATTCACCCCTCCACTTT. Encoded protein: CASSGDRGNNSPLHF.

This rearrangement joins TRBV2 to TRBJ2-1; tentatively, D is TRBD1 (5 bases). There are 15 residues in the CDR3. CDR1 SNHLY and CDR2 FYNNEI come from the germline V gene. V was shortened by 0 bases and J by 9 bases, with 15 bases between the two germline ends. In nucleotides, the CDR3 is TGTGCCAGCAGTGAAGCTCCCAGGGTGGAGAGTGAGCAGTTCTTC. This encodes CASSEAPRVESEQFF.

The CDR3 loop is CASSPQTGGFYNEQFF. CDR3 nucleotides: TGTGCCAGCAGCCCACAGACAGGGGGATTCTACAATGAGCAGTTCTTC. This chain uses TRBV11-3 with TRBJ2-1; 9 nucleotides align to TRBD1. This CDR3 is built from 16 residues. CDR1 and CDR2 (germline): SGHNT, YENEEA. V shed 5 bases, J shed 3 bases, and the junction held 8 bases outside the gene matches.

The CDR3 DNA sequence: TGTGCCAGCAGCCCGCCCGGACTCTCACCGTTATCGGCTGGCTACACCTTC. Translated, it gives CASSPPGLSPLSAGYTF. The chain recombines TRBV4-2 with TRBJ1-2; no firm D call. Trimming took off 4 bases at V and 7 bases at J, with 25 bases between the two ends. Germline V gene sequence: CDR1 LGHNA, CDR2 YNFKEQ. The CDR3 totals 17 residues.

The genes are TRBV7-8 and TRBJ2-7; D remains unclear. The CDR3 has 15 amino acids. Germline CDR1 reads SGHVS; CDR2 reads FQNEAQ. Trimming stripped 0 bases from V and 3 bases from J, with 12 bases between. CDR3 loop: CASSLAEPPGYEQYF. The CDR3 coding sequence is TGTGCCAGCAGCTTAGCGGAGCCCCCCGGCTACGAGCAGTACTTC.

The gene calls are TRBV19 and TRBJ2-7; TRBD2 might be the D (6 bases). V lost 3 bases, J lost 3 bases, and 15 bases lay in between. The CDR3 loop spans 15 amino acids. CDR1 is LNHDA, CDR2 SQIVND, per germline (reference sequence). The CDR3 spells CASSMQAGRNYEQYF. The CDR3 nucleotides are TGTGCCAGTAGTATGCAAGCGGGCCGGAACTACGAGCAGTACTTC.

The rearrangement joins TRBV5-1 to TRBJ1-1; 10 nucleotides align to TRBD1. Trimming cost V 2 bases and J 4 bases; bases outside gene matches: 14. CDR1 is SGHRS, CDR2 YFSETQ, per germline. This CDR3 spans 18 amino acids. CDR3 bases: TGCGCCAGCAGCTTTCGAGGGGACAGGGGAGGTCGGATCACTGAAGCTTTCTTT. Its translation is CASSFRGDRGGRITEAFF.

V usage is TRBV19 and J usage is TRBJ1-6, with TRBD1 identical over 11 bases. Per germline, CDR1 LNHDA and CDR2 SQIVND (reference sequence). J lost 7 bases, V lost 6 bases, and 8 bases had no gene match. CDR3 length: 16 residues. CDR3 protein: CASSSPGQGDNSPLHF. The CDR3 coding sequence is TGTGCCAGTAGCTCCCCGGGACAGGGGGACAATTCACCCCTCCACTTT.

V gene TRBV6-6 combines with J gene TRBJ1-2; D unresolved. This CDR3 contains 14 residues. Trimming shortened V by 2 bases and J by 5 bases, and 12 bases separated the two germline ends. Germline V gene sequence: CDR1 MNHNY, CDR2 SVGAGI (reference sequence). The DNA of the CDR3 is TGTGCCAGCAGTTACGGGAGGAGCGGGTATGGCTACACCTTC. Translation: CASSYGRSGYGYTF.

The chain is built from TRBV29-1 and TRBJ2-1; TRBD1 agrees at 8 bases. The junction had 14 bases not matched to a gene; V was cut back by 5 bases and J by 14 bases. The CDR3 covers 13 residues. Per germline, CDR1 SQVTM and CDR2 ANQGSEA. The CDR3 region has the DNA TGCAGCGTTCAAAGGGCAGGGACAGGCGATAAGTTCTTC. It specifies CSVQRAGTGDKFF.

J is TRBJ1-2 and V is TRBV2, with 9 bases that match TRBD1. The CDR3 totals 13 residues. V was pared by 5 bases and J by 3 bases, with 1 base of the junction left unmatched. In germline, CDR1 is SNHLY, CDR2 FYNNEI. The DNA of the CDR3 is TGTGCCAGCAGTCGGGACAGGGACTATGGCTACACCTTC. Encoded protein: CASSRDRDYGYTF.

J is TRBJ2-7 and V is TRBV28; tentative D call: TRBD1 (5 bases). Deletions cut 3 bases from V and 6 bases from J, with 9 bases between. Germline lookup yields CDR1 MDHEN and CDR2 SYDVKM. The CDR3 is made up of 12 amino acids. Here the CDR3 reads CASSLGQGEQYF. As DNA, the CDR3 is TGTGCCAGCAGTTTGGGGCAGGGCGAGCAGTACTTC.

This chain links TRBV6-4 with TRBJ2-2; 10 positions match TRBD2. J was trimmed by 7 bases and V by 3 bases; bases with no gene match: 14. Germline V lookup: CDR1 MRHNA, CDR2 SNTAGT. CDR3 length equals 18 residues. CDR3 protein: CASSEVSTLAGVGGELFF. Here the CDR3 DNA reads TGTGCCAGCAGTGAAGTTAGCACCCTAGCGGGAGTTGGCGGGGAGCTGTTTTTT.

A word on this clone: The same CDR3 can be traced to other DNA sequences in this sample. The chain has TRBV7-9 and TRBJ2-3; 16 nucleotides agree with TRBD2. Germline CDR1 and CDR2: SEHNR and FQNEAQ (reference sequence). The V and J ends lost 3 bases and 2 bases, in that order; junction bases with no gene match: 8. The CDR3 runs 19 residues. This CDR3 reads CASSFPGGTSGRVTDTQYF. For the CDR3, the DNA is TGTGCCAGCAGCTTCCCGGGCGGGACTAGCGGGAGGGTCACAGATACGCAGTATTTT.

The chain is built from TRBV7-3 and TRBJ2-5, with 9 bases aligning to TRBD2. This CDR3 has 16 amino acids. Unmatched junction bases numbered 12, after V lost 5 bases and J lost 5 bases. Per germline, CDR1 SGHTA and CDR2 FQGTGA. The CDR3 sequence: CASSLRSGLASETQYF. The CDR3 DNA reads TGTGCCAGCAGCCTGCGATCGGGACTAGCCTCGGAGACCCAGTACTTC.

CDR3 sequence reads: CASSVEGTVDTGELFF. The CDR3 nucleotides are TGTGCCAGCAGCGTAGAGGGGACAGTCGACACCGGGGAGCTGTTTTTT. The V call is TRBV9, the J call TRBJ2-2, with TRBD1 identical over 7 bases. V lost 0 bases and J lost 3; bases outside the gene matches: 5. Germline assignment: CDR1 SGDLS and CDR2 YYNGEE. This CDR3 has 16 residues.

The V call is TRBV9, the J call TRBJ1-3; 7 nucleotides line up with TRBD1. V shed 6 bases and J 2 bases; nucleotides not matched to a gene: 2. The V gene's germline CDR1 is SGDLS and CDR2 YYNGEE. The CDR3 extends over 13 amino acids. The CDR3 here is CASTGQAGNTIYF. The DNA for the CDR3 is TGTGCCAGCACCGGACAGGCTGGAAACACCATATATTTT.